A single sample is the source of the 20 T cell receptor beta chains below, sequenced in a study of vaccination effects on CD4 cells after COVID-19. Sequencing followed a ViraFEST assay step that expanded antigen-specific CD4+ T cells with viral peptide pools. Cultured cells yielded isolated CD4+ T cells after more than nine days. Vaccine recipients lacked prior SARS-CoV-2 infection and had negative nucleocapsid antibodies. These TCRs' antigens remain unknown. TCRdb's table, derived via immunoSEQ multiplex PCR, lists solely in-frame clones and lacks some. The table has approximately 50,000 clones, about four fifths seen once. Sequenced here: CD4+ T cells from PBMCs cultured with HCoV-OC43 spike peptides, sampled before COVID-19 vaccination. Subset given: HCoV-OC43 spike overlapping peptide pool stimulation. The receptors derive from a human donor who received a COVID-19 vaccine.

This chain connects TRBV6-1 to TRBJ1-5; the D is unclear. The CDR3 consists of 13 residues. The V and J ends lost 2 bases and 9 bases respectively, with 11 bases between them. CDR1 is MNHNS, CDR2 SASEGT, per germline. The CDR3 sequence is CASSEIGVAPQHF. CDR3 coding DNA: TGTGCCAGCAGTGAAATTGGGGTTGCGCCCCAGCATTTT.

The genes are TRBV18 and TRBJ2-2, with TRBD2 matching over 9 bases. Germline CDR1 is KGHSH and CDR2 is LQKENI. V shed 0 bases, J shed 5 bases, and the junction held 4 bases outside the gene matches. CDR3 size: 16 residues. This CDR3 reads CASSPPGLARTGELFF. The CDR3 coding sequence is TGTGCCAGCTCACCACCGGGACTAGCACGGACCGGGGAGCTGTTTTTT.

This sequence joins TRBV7-3 and TRBJ2-7; weak D call: TRBD1 (6 bases). From germline, CDR1 is SGHTA and CDR2 FQGTGA. The CDR3 runs to 17 residues. With 2 bases removed from V and 0 bases from J, the gap between germline ends came to 17 bases. Written as DNA, the CDR3 is TGTGCCAGCAGCTTACCGGACAGACCGAACTGCTCCTACGAGCAGTACGTC. Amino acid sequence: CASSLPDRPNCSYEQYV.

The chain employs TRBV28 and TRBJ1-3; TRBD1 might be the D (6 bases). V was shortened by 10 bases and J by 0 bases, with 19 bases between the two germline ends. The CDR3 runs 16 residues. Per the germline V gene, CDR1 is MDHEN and CDR2 is SYDVKM. This chain's CDR3 is CATRASGAYSGNTIYF. The CDR3 nucleotides are TGTGCCACCCGGGCTTCGGGGGCATACTCTGGAAACACCATATATTTT.

Only one count was recorded for this clone. The V gene is TRBV6-5, the J gene TRBJ2-2; possible D gene TRBD2, 5 bases. CDR1 is MNHEY and CDR2 is SVGAGI in the germline V gene. The CDR3 sequence is 16 residues long. V was clipped by 0 bases and J by 4 bases, with 12 bases between them. The CDR3: CASSYSITSITGELFF. CDR3 DNA sequence: TGTGCCAGCAGTTACTCTATTACTAGTATCACCGGGGAGCTGTTTTTT.

This clone was detected only a few times. The V call is TRBV28, the J call TRBJ1-2; D might be TRBD1 (5 bases). The V and J ends lost 8 bases and 5 bases respectively, with 18 bases between them. The V gene's germline CDR1 is MDHEN and CDR2 SYDVKM. CDR3 length: 14 amino acids. The CDR3 DNA is TGTGCCAGCTCTCGAGAGACAGCTTATTATGGCTACACCTTC. Its protein product is CASSRETAYYGYTF.

In its sample, this clone was seen a few times. The chain is built from TRBV7-9 and TRBJ2-4, with 7 bases identical to TRBD1. The trim removed 4 bases at V and 5 bases at J, leaving 8 bases unmatched. This CDR3 is 15 amino acids long. Germline CDR1 reads SEHNR; CDR2 reads FQNEAQ (reference sequence). The CDR3 protein is CASSSSTGYQNIQYF. CDR3 in DNA: TGTGCCAGCAGCTCCTCGACAGGGTATCAAAACATTCAGTACTTC.

The chain has TRBV13 and TRBJ2-1; D might be TRBD2 (6 bases). The germline gives CDR1 PRHDT, CDR2 FYEKMQ (reference sequence). Trimming pared 5 bases from V and 3 bases from J, leaving 14 bases between. The CDR3 is 15 amino acids. CDR3: CASSPTRGSYNEQFF. CDR3 in DNA: TGTGCCAGCAGCCCTACTCGGGGGAGCTACAATGAGCAGTTCTTC.

The chain recombines TRBV3-1 (or the pseudogene TRBV3-2) with TRBJ1-3; no firm D call. The V gene lost 0 bases and the J gene lost 4 bases, with 4 bases spanning the gap. The length of the CDR3 is 13 residues. Germline assignment: CDR1 LGHDT and CDR2 YNNKEL (reference sequence). For the CDR3, the DNA is TGTGCCAGCAGCCAAGATTTGGGAAACACCATATATTTT. Protein sequence: CASSQDLGNTIYF.

The CDR3 DNA is TGTGCCAGCAGCGTAGGCCCCAGGGGGTTAGACTCTGGGGCCAACGTCCTGACTTTC. Translating gives CASSVGPRGLDSGANVLTF. V and J are TRBV9 and TRBJ2-6; 7 bases are shared with TRBD1. Per the germline V gene, CDR1 is SGDLS and CDR2 is YYNGEE. After removal of 0 bases from V and 0 bases from J, the junction contained 9 bases not matched to a gene. The CDR3 is made up of 19 amino acids.

This clone was counted only a few times. The chain recombines TRBV29-1 with TRBJ1-6; 7 nucleotides align to TRBD1. After removal of 7 bases from V and 7 bases from J, the junction contained 7 bases not matched to a gene. Germline loops: CDR1 SQVTM, CDR2 ANQGSEA. CDR3 size: 13 residues. As DNA, the CDR3 is TGCAGCGCACGACAGGGAACCAATTCACCCCTCCACTTT. It yields the protein CSARQGTNSPLHF.

The chain couples TRBV3-1 (or the pseudogene TRBV3-2) to TRBJ2-3; the match to TRBD2 covers 7 bases. CDR1 and CDR2 from the germline V gene are LGHDT and YNNKEL (reference sequence). CDR3 length: 17 amino acids. Losses at the gene ends were 1 base for V and 1 base for J; bases not matched to a gene: 8. CDR3 coding DNA: TGTGCCAGCAGCCAAGTAGGAGCGGGGAGCCGCACAGATACGCAGTATTTT. Encoded protein: CASSQVGAGSRTDTQYF.

The V gene is TRBV24-1, the J gene TRBJ1-5; D gene unclear. The CDR3 length is 13 residues. V was trimmed by 1 base and J by 1 base, leaving 1 base between them. Germline assignment: CDR1 KGHDR and CDR2 SFDVKD. CDR3 in amino acids: CATSDLSNQPQHF. The CDR3 bases are TGTGCCACCAGTGATTTAAGCAATCAGCCCCAGCATTTT.

The chain joins TRBV5-1 to TRBJ1-2, with 7 positions matching TRBD1. J gave up 4 bases and V 0 bases, and 0 bases lay outside the gene matches. Germline V CDR1 and CDR2: SGHRS, YFSETQ. The CDR3 runs to 13 residues. Here the CDR3 DNA reads TGCGCCAGCAGCTTGGAGGGGGCCTATGGCTACACCTTC. It is translated as CASSLEGAYGYTF. The full variable domain, completed using reference TRBV5-1 and TRBJ1-2, is KAGVTQTPRYLIKTRGQQVTLSCSPISGHRSVSWYQQTPGQGLQFLFEYFSETQRNKGNFPGRFSGRQFSNSRSEMNVSTLELGDSALYLCASSLEGAYGYTFGSGTRLTVV.

The rearrangement uses TRBV6-5 and TRBJ2-5, with D possibly matching TRBD2 (6 bases). V lost 2 bases and J lost 7, with 14 bases in between. Germline CDR1 is MNHEY and CDR2 is SVGAGI. CDR3 length equals 14 residues. The CDR3 coding sequence is TGTGCCAGCAGTTACGGGGAGGCCGTTGGGACCCAGTACTTC. Protein product: CASSYGEAVGTQYF.

This sequence joins TRBV7-2 and TRBJ1-1; 7 bases map to TRBD1. Unmatched junction bases numbered 10, after V lost 5 bases and J lost 4 bases. CDR3 length equals 15 residues. Germline CDR1 is SGHTA and CDR2 is FQGNSA. Here the CDR3 reads CASSPSTGLSTEAFF. The CDR3 DNA reads as TGTGCCAGCAGCCCCTCGACAGGGCTGTCCACTGAAGCTTTCTTT.

V is TRBV28 and J is TRBJ1-4; a weak D match, TRBD1 (5 bases). V shed 9 bases and J shed 11 bases, with 13 bases lying between them. This CDR3 spans 11 amino acids. Germline values: CDR1 MDHEN, CDR2 SYDVKM. CDR3 region: CASQLRGKLFF. The CDR3 coding sequence is TGTGCCAGTCAACTCCGGGGGAAACTGTTTTTT. The full variable domain, completed using reference TRBV28 and TRBJ1-4, is DVKVTQSSRYLVKRTGEKVFLECVQDMDHENMFWYRQDPGLGLRLIYFSYDVKMKEKGDIPEGYSVSREKKERFSLILESASTNQTSMYLCASQLRGKLFFGSGTQLSVL.

J is TRBJ1-1 and V is TRBV6-5, with 7 bases matching TRBD1. V lost 2 bases to trimming and J lost 5 bases; unmatched junction nucleotides: 11. Per germline, CDR1 MNHEY and CDR2 SVGAGI. The CDR3 consists of 16 residues. The CDR3 sequence: CASSYIRYRGGTEAFF. The CDR3 DNA reads as TGTGCCAGCAGTTACATTCGGTACAGGGGTGGAACTGAAGCTTTCTTT.

This clone appeared once. The J gene is TRBJ1-1, the V gene TRBV19; D call uncertain. V was shortened by 4 bases and J by 10 bases, with 22 bases between the two germline ends. Germline V gene sequence: CDR1 LNHDA, CDR2 SQIVND (reference sequence). The CDR3 sequence is 15 residues long. The CDR3 region has the DNA TGTGCCAGTAGTAACGGCCGGGCTCCTATTACGGGAGCTTTCTTT. This translates into CASSNGRAPITGAFF.

This rearrangement joins TRBV11-2 to TRBJ2-1, with D perhaps given as TRBD1 or TRBD2 (6 bases each). Trimming removed 5 bases from V and 4 bases from J, with 21 bases in between. The CDR3 totals 17 residues. Per the germline V gene, CDR1 is SGHAT and CDR2 is FQNNGV. CDR3 in DNA: TGTGCCAGCAGCGGGTCGGGGGCTAGCGCTCGGTACAATGAGCAGTTCTTC. Its protein product is CASSGSGASARYNEQFF.